This T cell receptor beta chain appears in the sequencing data of a study of T cells in Graves' hyperthyroidism and ophthalmopathy. This CDR3 comprises 14 residues. CDR1 and CDR2 (germline): KGHDR, SFDVKD. V dropped 9 bases and J dropped 5; count of bases not matched to a gene: 9. Authors of the study amplified TCR beta CDR3 regions from RNA transcripts. The TCR CDR3 was amplified in a first-round RT-PCR using the HTBI primer set. A single record per CDR3 protein comes from TCRdb applying MiXCR to the multiplex PCR reads. The data show roughly 720,000 distinct CDR3 sequences, 15% to 20% seen once. Fresh 10 ml peripheral blood yielded PBMCs.

Sequencing was carried out using blood. The gene calls are TRBV24-1 and TRBJ2-7; 10 nucleotides match TRBD1. This clonotype was sampled from a man in his fifties with Graves' hyperthyroidism. CDR3 DNA sequence: TGTGCCACCTCGGACAGGGGGGTTTTCAACGAGCAGTACTTC. Translation: CATSDRGVFNEQYF.